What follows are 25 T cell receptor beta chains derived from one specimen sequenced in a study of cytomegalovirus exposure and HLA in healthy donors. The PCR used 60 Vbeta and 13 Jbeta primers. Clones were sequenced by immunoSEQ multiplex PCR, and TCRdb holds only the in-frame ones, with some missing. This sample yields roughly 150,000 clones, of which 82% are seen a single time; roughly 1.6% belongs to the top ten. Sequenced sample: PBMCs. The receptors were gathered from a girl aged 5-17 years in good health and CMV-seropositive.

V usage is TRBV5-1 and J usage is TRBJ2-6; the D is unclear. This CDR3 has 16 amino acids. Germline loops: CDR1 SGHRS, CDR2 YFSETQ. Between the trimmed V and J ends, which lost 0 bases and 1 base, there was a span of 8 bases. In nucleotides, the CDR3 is TGCGCCAGCAGCTTGGCGCGAGGATCTGGGGCCAACGTCCTGACTTTC. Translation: CASSLARGSGANVLTF.

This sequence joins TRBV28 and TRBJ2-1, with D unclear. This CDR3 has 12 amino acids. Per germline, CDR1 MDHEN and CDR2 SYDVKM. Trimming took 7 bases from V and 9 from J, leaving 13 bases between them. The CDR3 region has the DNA TGTGCCAGCACCACCCCCCCCGGTGAGCAGTTCTTC. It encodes CASTTPPGEQFF.

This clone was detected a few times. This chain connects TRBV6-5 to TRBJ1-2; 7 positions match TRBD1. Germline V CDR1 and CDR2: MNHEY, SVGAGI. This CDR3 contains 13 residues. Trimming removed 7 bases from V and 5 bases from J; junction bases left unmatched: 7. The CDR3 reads CASTQGGWYGYTF. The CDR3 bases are TGTGCCAGCACTCAGGGGGGATGGTATGGCTACACCTTC.

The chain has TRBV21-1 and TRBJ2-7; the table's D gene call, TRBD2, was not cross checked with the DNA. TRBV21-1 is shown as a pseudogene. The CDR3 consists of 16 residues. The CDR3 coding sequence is TGTGCCAGCAGCATCCAGACGGGGGGGGAAGGGTACGAGCAGTACTTC. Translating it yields CASSIQTGGEGYEQYF.

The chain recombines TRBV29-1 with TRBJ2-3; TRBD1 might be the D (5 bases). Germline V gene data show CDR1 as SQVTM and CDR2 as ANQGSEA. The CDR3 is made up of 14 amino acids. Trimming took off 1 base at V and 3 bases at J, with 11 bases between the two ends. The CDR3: CSVEGPGKTDTQYF. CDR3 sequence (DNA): TGCAGCGTTGAAGGCCCAGGGAAGACAGATACGCAGTATTTT.

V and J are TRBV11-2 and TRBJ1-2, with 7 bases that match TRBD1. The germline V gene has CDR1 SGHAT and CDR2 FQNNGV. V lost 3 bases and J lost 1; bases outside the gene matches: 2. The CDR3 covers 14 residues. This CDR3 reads CASSFGTDNYGYTF. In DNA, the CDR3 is TGTGCCAGCAGCTTCGGGACAGATAACTATGGCTACACCTTC.

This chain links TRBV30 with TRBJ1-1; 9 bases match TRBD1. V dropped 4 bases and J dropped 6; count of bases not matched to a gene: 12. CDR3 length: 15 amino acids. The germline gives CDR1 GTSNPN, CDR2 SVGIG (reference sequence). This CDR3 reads CAWISPDRGLAEAFF. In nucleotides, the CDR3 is TGTGCCTGGATATCCCCGGACAGGGGCTTGGCTGAAGCTTTCTTT.

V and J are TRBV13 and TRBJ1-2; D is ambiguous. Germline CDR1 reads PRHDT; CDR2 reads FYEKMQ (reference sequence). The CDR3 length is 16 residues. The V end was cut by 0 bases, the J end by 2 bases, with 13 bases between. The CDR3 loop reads CASSLGTEVSNYGYTF. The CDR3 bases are TGTGCCAGCAGCTTAGGGACGGAGGTTTCCAACTATGGCTACACCTTC.

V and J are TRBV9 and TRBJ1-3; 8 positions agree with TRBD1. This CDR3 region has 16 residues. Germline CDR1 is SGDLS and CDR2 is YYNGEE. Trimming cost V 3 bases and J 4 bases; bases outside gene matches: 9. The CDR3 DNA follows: TGTGCCAGCAGCGCCCAACGGACAGGGTCCGGAAACACCATATATTTT. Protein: CASSAQRTGSGNTIYF.

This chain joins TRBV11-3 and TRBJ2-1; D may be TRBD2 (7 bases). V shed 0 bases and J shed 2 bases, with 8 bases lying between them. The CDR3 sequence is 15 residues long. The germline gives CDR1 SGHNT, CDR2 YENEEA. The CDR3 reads CASSLDGGPYNEQFF. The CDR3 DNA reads TGTGCCAGCAGCTTAGACGGGGGGCCCTACAATGAGCAGTTCTTC.

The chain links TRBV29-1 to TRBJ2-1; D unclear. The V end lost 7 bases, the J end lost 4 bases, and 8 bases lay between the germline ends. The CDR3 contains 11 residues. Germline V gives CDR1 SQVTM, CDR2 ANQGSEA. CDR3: CSGAPYNEQFF. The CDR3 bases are TGCAGCGGAGCGCCTTACAATGAGCAGTTCTTC.

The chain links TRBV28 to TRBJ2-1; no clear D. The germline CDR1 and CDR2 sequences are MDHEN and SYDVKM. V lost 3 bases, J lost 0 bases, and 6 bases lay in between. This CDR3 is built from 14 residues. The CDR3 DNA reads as TGTGCCAGCAGTTTTAGGAGCTCCTACAATGAGCAGTTCTTC. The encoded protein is CASSFRSSYNEQFF.

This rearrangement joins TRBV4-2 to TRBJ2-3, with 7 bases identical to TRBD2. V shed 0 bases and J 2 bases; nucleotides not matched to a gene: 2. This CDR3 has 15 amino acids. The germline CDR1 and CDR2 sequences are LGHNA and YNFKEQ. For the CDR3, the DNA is TGTGCCAGCAGCCAAGACGGACTAGTCACAGATACGCAGTATTTT. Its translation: CASSQDGLVTDTQYF.

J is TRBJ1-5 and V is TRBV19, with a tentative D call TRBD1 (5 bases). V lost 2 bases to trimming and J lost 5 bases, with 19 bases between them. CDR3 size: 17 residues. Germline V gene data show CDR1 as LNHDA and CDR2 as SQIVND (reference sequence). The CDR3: CASSITREIRGDQPQHF. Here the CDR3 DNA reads TGTGCCAGTAGTATAACAAGGGAGATCCGGGGGGATCAGCCCCAGCATTTT. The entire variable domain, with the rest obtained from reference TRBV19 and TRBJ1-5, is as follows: DGGITQSPKYLFRKEGQNVTLSCEQNLNHDAMYWYRQDPGQGLRLIYYSQIVNDFQKGDIAEGYSVSREKKESFPLTVTSAQKNPTAFYLCASSITREIRGDQPQHFGDGTRLSIL.

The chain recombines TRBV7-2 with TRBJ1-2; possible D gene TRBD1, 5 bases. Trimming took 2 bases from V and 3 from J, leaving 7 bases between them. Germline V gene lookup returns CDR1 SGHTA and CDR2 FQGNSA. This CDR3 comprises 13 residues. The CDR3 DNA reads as TGTGCCAGCAGCTTACGGGGGGACTATGGCTACACCTTC. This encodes CASSLRGDYGYTF.

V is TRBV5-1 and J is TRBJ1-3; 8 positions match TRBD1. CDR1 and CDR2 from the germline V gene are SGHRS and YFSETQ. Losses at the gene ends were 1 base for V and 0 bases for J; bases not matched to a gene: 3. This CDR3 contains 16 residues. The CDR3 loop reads CASSLMGQDSGNTIYF. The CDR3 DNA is TGCGCCAGCAGCTTGATGGGACAGGACTCTGGAAACACCATATATTTT.

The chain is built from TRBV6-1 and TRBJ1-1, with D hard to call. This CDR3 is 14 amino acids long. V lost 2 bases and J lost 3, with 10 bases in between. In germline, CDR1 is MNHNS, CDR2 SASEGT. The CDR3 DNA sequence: TGTGCCAGCAGTGAAAGGTTAAGCGACACTGAAGCTTTCTTT. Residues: CASSERLSDTEAFF.

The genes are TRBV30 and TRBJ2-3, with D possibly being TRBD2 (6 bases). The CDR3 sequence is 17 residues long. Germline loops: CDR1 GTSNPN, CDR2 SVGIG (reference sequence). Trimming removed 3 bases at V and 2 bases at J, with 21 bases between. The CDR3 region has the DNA TGTGCCTGGAGAAACGAAGATGGAGGGTTTTACACAGATACGCAGTATTTT. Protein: CAWRNEDGGFYTDTQYF.

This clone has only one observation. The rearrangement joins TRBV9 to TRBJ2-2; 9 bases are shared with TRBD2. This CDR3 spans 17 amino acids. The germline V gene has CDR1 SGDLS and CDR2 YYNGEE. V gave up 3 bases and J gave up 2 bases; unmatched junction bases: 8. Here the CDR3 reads CASSGRASGANTGELFF. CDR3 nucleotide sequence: TGTGCCAGCAGCGGGAGGGCTAGCGGGGCTAACACCGGGGAGCTGTTTTTT.

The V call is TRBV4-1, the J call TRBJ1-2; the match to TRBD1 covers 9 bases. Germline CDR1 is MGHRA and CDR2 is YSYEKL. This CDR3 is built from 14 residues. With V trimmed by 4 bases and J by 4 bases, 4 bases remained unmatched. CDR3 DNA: TGCGCCAGCAGCCCGGACAGGGGCCGCTATGGCTACACCTTC. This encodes CASSPDRGRYGYTF.

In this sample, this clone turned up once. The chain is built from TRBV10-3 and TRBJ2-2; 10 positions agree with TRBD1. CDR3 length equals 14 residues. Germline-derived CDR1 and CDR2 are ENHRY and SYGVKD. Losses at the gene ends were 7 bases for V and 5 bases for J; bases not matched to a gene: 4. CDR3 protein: CAIKGTGETGELFF. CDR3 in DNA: TGTGCCATCAAAGGGACAGGGGAAACCGGGGAGCTGTTTTTT.

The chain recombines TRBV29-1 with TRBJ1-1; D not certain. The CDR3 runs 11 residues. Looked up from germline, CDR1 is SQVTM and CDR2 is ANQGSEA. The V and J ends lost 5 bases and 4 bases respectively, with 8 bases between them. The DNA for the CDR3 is TGCAGCGTTTATTCGGGCACTGAAGCTTTCTTT. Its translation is CSVYSGTEAFF.

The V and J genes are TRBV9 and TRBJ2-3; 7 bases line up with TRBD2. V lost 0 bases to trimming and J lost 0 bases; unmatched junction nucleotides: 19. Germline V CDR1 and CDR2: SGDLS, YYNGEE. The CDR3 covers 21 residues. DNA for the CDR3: TGTGCCAGCAGCGTAGCCGATGGGGCGGGAGCTTACCGGATTAGCACAGATACGCAGTATTTT. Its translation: CASSVADGAGAYRISTDTQYF.

CDR3 nucleotide sequence: TGTGCCAGCAGCGGCGACAGGGGACCCTACGAGCAGTACTTC. It codes for CASSGDRGPYEQYF. The V and J genes are TRBV9 and TRBJ2-5; TRBD1 matches at 8 bases. The J call is doubtful: the DNA matches TRBJ2-7 better. The germline CDR1 and CDR2 sequences are SGDLS and YYNGEE. CDR3 size: 14 residues.

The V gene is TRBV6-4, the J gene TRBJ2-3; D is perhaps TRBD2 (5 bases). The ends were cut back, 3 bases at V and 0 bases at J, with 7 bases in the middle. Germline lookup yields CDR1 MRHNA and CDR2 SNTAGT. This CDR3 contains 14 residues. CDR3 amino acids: CASSEGSSTDTQYF. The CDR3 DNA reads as TGTGCCAGCAGTGAGGGGAGTAGCACAGATACGCAGTATTTT.